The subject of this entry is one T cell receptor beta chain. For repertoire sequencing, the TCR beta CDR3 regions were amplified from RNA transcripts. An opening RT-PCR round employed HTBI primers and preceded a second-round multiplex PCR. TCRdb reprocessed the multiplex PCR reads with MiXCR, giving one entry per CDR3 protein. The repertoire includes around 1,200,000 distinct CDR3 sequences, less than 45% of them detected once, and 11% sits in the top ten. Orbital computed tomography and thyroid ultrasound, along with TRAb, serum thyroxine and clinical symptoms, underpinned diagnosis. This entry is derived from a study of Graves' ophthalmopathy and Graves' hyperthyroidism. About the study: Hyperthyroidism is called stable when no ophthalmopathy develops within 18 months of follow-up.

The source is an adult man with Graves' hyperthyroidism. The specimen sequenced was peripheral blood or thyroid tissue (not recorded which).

The CDR3 loop is CASSDRGRTNTEAFF. CDR3 nucleotides: TGTGCCAGCAGCGACAGGGGGAGAACGAACACTGAAGCTTTCTTT. The gene calls are TRBV11-1 and TRBJ1-1; 9 bases are a match to TRBD1. CDR3 size: 15 residues. The J segment lost 1 base and the V segment lost 5 bases, leaving 5 bases of the junction unmatched. Germline lookup yields CDR1 SGHAT and CDR2 FQDESV (reference sequence).